This T cell receptor beta chain was sequenced for a study of OX40 agonist ivuxolimab in advanced cancers. In regard to this clone: What it binds is not known.

Blood got drawn at baseline, again on cycle 4 day 1, and then on cycle 7 day 1. General observations from the study: Clonal expansion was seen in CD4+ and CD8+ blood T cells by week 6 at 0.1 to 3.0 mg/kg. On average, a greater number of expanded clones characterised CD8+ T cells relative to CD4+.

Profiling relied on immunoSEQ multiplex PCR, and the TCRdb table lists in-frame clones only, not all of them. The sample consists of roughly 49,000 clones, about three quarters of them appearing once. J was trimmed by 2 bases and V by 1 base; bases with no gene match: 3. The CDR3 extends over 16 amino acids. Germline-derived CDR1 and CDR2 are SGHNT and YENEEA. The clonotype comes from an adult with an advanced solid tumor such as melanoma, head and neck, liver or kidney cancer. This specimen consisted of CD4+ or CD8+ T cells sorted from blood, obtained in a trial of the OX40 agonist ivuxolimab. This chain connects TRBV11-3 to TRBJ2-1; TRBD2 agrees at 9 bases. The CDR3 loop is CASSLVTSGPYNEQFF. CDR3 coding DNA: TGTGCCAGCAGCTTAGTCACTAGCGGGCCCTACAATGAGCAGTTCTTC.